Listed below are T cell receptor beta chains from one sample, sequenced in a study of regulatory T cells in long-lasting Graves disease. One entry per CDR3 protein results from TCRdb running MiXCR on the multiplex PCR reads. The data show 550,000 or so distinct CDR3 sequences, 12% seen once. The sample was also reused in another study, on T cells in Graves' hyperthyroidism and ophthalmopathy.

The sample was peripheral blood mononuclear cells (PBMCs), taken at new diagnosis, from a patient treated with antithyroid drugs. These TCRs come from a woman aged 25 to 39 with Graves disease. Each CDR3 is given with its conserved first and last residue. A D gene is named only where the DNA matches it firmly. For some rows the clone size is stated as once, few or many, or as a class when expanded; others skip it.

few,.,TRBV20-1,TRBJ2-1,TGCAGTGCTCGTGGAGCGAGATCCTACAATGAGCAGTTCTTC,CSARGARSYNEQFF
few,TRBD2,TRBV9,TRBJ2-5,TGTGCCAGCAGCGATGGACTAGCGGCACAAGAGACCCAGTACTTC,CASSDGLAAQETQYF
many,TRBD1,TRBV29-1,TRBJ2-7,TGCAGCGTCCGGGACAGGGCCTACGAGCAGTACTTC,CSVRDRAYEQYF
.,.,TRBV12-5,TRBJ2-1,TGTGCCAGTGGTTTGGTACTTTCAGAGTCCTACAATGAGCAGTTCTTC,CASGLVLSESYNEQFF
many,TRBD2,TRBV7-9,TRBJ2-1,TGTGCCAGCAGCCCCCTCGGGCGGGAGGGGGATGAGCAGTTCTTC,CASSPLGREGDEQFF
.,TRBD1,TRBV18,TRBJ1-2,TGTGCCAGCTCACCATACAGGGACAGACCCGCCTCCCCTAACTATGGCTACACCTTC,CASSPYRDRPASPNYGYTF
many,TRBD2,TRBV7-2,TRBJ2-7,TGTGCCAGCAGCCTTCACTCGGGGGAGGGCCCTTACGAGCAGTACTTC,CASSLHSGEGPYEQYF
many,TRBD1,TRBV5-1,TRBJ1-4,TGCGCCAGCAGCCCACAGGGGGCGCAGGGTAATGAAAAACTGTTTTTT,CASSPQGAQGNEKLFF
few,TRBD1,TRBV5-1,TRBJ1-5,TGCGCCAGCAGCATAGGGACAGGTGACCAGCCCCAGCATTTT,CASSIGTGDQPQHF
.,.,TRBV29-1,TRBJ1-2,TGCAGCGGGGTGACAGGAAACTCCAACTATGGCTACACCTTC,CSGVTGNSNYGYTF
many,.,TRBV4-1,TRBJ2-7,TGCGCCAGCAGCCAAGCTAGGGGTGTCTACGAGCAGTACTTC,CASSQARGVYEQYF
few,.,TRBV20-1,TRBJ2-1,TGCAGTGCTAGGTTCCAGGATCTTGAGCAGTTCTTC,CSARFQDLEQFF
few,TRBD2,TRBV4-1,TRBJ2-1,TGCGCCAGCAGCCAACCCGGGAGGGTGAAGTACAATGAGCAGTTCTTC,CASSQPGRVKYNEQFF
few,TRBD1,TRBV19,TRBJ2-6,TGTGCCAGTAGTGTCCAAGACAGGGGGGCAACAGGGGCCAACGTCCTGACTTTC,CASSVQDRGATGANVLTF
many,TRBD2,TRBV11-2,TRBJ2-1,TGTGCCAGCAGGACCGCTAGCGGGAGGGCAGCCCGCGGGCAGTTCTTC,CASRTASGRAARGQFF
few,.,TRBV7-2,TRBJ2-7,TGTGCCAGCAGCCTTAATCTCCAAGAGCAGTACTTC,CASSLNLQEQYF
many,TRBD2,TRBV15,TRBJ2-2,TGTGCCACCAGCAGAGTGATAGCGGGAGGGACCGGGGAGCTGTTTTTT,CATSRVIAGGTGELFF
.,TRBD1,TRBV9,TRBJ1-6,TGTGCCAGCAGCGCCGGACAGGGGATAAGCTCCTATAATTCACCCCTCCACTTT,CASSAGQGISSYNSPLHF
many,.,TRBV29-1,TRBJ2-3,TGCAGCGTTTTCCGAACGAGCACAGATACGCAGTATTTT,CSVFRTSTDTQYF
many,TRBD2,TRBV7-9,TRBJ2-1,TGTGCCAGCAGCTTAGCTGGGTCTAGCGGACGCAGCTCCTACAATGAGCAGTTCTTC,CASSLAGSSGRSSYNEQFF
many,.,TRBV11-2,TRBJ2-5,TGTGCCAGCAGGGAGGGGCAGGGGCGCCGTCAGACCCAAGAGACCCAGTACTTC,CASREGQGRRQTQETQYF
.,.,TRBV18,TRBJ1-1,TGTGCCAGCTCACCCCCTTTCACGAGCACTGAAGCTTTCTTT,CASSPPFTSTEAFF
many,TRBD2,TRBV6-1,TRBJ2-7,TGTGCCAGCAGAAATAGCGGGAGGGCCAAAGAGCAGTACTTC,CASRNSGRAKEQYF
many,.,TRBV14,TRBJ2-6,TGTGCCAGCAGCCAAAGCACCTTCGGTCGGTCCAACGTCCTGACTTTC,CASSQSTFGRSNVLTF
many,.,TRBV18,TRBJ1-2,TGTGCCAGCTCAATTCCACCAGGGACCTACACCTTC,CASSIPPGTYTF
many,TRBD1,TRBV11-2,TRBJ1-4,TGTGCCAGCAGCTTACTCAGGACAGGGGCTGGTGAAAAACTGTTTTTT,CASSLLRTGAGEKLFF
many,.,TRBV19,TRBJ1-2,TGTGCCAGTTCGTGGGGGTCCGGAGTCTATGGCTACACCTTC,CASSWGSGVYGYTF
many,.,TRBV10-3,TRBJ2-6,TGTGCCATCAGCGTGGGGAGCTCTGGGGCCAACGTCCTGACTTTC,CAISVGSSGANVLTF
few,.,TRBV27,TRBJ2-1,TGTGCCAGCCAAGACAGCTACAATGAGCAGTTCTTC,CASQDSYNEQFF
many,TRBD2,TRBV7-9,TRBJ2-3,TGTGCCAGCAGCTTGCCTAGCGGGAGTAGAGATACGCAGTATTTT,CASSLPSGSRDTQYF
many,.,TRBV5-1,TRBJ1-1,TGCGCCAGCAGCATCAACCAGGGAAACACTGAAGCTTTCTTT,CASSINQGNTEAFF
many,.,TRBV30,TRBJ1-5,TGTGCCTGGAGTCGGCAGACAGGAGCAGGTCAGCCCCAGCATTTT,CAWSRQTGAGQPQHF
few,.,TRBV20-1,TRBJ2-7,TGCAGTGCTAGGGGGGGCGGGACCAGCTACGAGCAGTACTTC,CSARGGGTSYEQYF
many,TRBD2,TRBV6-2/TRBV6-3,TRBJ2-6,TGTGCCAGCAGTCCCCGGGGAGGGGCTGGGGCCAACGTCCTGACTTTC,CASSPRGGAGANVLTF
many,TRBD2,TRBV10-2,TRBJ2-1,TGCGCCAGCATAGCACAGCGGGAGGGGGGCCACAATGAGCAGTTCTTC,CASIAQREGGHNEQFF
many,.,TRBV28,TRBJ2-7,TGTGCCAGCAGTTCCGGGACGTATTCCTACGAGCAGTACTTC,CASSSGTYSYEQYF
.,TRBD1,TRBV19,TRBJ2-5,TGTGCCAGTAGTATAGCAGGGGACAGTCAGCGAGAGACCCAGTACTTC,CASSIAGDSQRETQYF
many,.,TRBV12-3/TRBV12-4,TRBJ2-2,TGTGCCAGCAGCTGGGGACTTAACACCGGGGAGCTGTTTTTT,CASSWGLNTGELFF
.,.,TRBV5-4,TRBJ1-1,TGTGCCAGCATCGGGCAGGGGAGGTATGAAGCTTTCTTT,CASIGQGRYEAFF
.,.,TRBV7-9,TRBJ2-7,TGTGCCAGCAGCTCTTCCGAACCCAGCGTAGACACCTACGGCGGGCAGTACTTC,CASSSSEPSVDTYGGQYF
few,.,TRBV27,TRBJ2-1,TGTGCCAGCAGTTCCGGGGCGGGATGGACCTACAATGAGCAGTTCTTC,CASSSGAGWTYNEQFF
.,.,TRBV28,TRBJ1-1,TGTGCCAGCAGTTTCTCCGGGGCTGTAGAAGCTTTCTTT,CASSFSGAVEAFF
.,.,TRBV7-2,TRBJ2-6,TGTGCCAGCAGCTTAGCTCTGGGGGCGGGTGGGGCCAACGTCCTGACTTTC,CASSLALGAGGANVLTF
.,TRBD2,TRBV4-1,TRBJ2-3,TGCGCCAGCAGCCCTCGGACTAGCGGGAGCCTGGGGGGGACGCAGTATTTT,CASSPRTSGSLGGTQYF
.,TRBD1,TRBV11-2,TRBJ2-5,TGTGCCAGCAGCTTATGGGGACCGGGACAGGGTTTAGTGACCCAGTACTTC,CASSLWGPGQGLVTQYF
.,.,TRBV7-9,TRBJ2-1,TGTGCCAGCTCTAAACAGCACAATGAGCAGTTCTTC,CASSKQHNEQFF
many,TRBD1,TRBV5-1,TRBJ2-5,TGCGCCAGCAGCTTGGATTACAGGGGTTGGGAGACCCAGTACTTC,CASSLDYRGWETQYF